This T cell receptor beta chain stems from a study of blood T cell repertoires in COVID-19. About the study: There were acute and convalescent COVID-19 samples, and they came from the United States, Italy and Spain. The analysed material was cDNA or gDNA that came from T cells, B-cell-depleted T cells, or PBMCs.

V was pared by 1 base and J by 7 bases, with 11 bases between. The V gene's germline CDR1 is MNHEY and CDR2 SVGAGI. This CDR3 is built from 14 residues. In the original analysis: How many nucleated cells were present was estimated from reference gene primer amplification. Sequenced by immunoSEQ multiplex PCR; TCRdb stores in-frame clones only, minus some. That table supplies the V and J calls and clone size; D and trimming were determined from the DNA. The sample has around 250,000 clones; 70% to 85% are singletons. The V call is TRBV6-5, the J call TRBJ2-1; weak D call: TRBD2 (7 bases). The source material was peripheral blood. This clonotype originated in a woman of 80 years or more with acute or convalescent COVID-19. The DNA for the CDR3 is TGTGCCAGCAGTTACTTACGGGGGGCAAATGAGCAGTTCTTC. Encoded protein: CASSYLRGANEQFF.